Following are 14 T cell receptor beta chains from one sample sequenced in a study of T-cell reconstitution after alpha-beta-depleted transplantation in children. As it was prepared, the TCRbeta library received unique molecular identifiers. TCRdb recomputed calls from the PCR reads with MiXCR, one row per CDR3 protein. Here the sample spans 70,000 to 95,000 distinct CDR3 sequences, roughly a sixth being singletons. This material consisted of PBMCs, mostly from graft donor cells, taken 180 days after TCRalphabeta/CD19-depleted stem cell transplant. The receptors originated from a male patient under 10 years old who had a stem cell transplant for acute lymphoblastic leukemia, so the T cells may come from the graft donor.

The table lists this clonotype with a few counts. DNA for the CDR3: TGTGCCAGCAGCCAATCTGAGGGGGGCGAGCAGTACTTC. Its protein product is CASSQSEGGEQYF. The chain carries TRBV16 and TRBJ2-7; TRBD1 or TRBD2 may be the D gene (6 bases each). V was cut by 0 bases and J by 6 bases, with 9 bases left in between. Germline V gene sequence: CDR1 KGHSY, CDR2 FQNENV. There are 13 residues in the CDR3.

A remark on this clonotype: At one boundary the junction diverges from the germline segment, which might be a read error. The chain joins TRBV12-3 or TRBV12-4 to TRBJ2-3; D unresolved. The CDR3 loop spans 16 amino acids. The CDR3 sequence: CPSSFGLQVSTDTQYF. The CDR3 region has the DNA TGTCCCAGCAGTTTCGGGTTGCAGGTTAGCACAGATACGCAGTATTTT.

The gene calls are TRBV5-1 and TRBJ2-7, with 7 nucleotides matching TRBD1. The CDR3 extends over 14 amino acids. Germline CDR1 SGHRS, CDR2 YFSETQ. The trim removed 4 bases at V and 2 bases at J, leaving 6 bases unmatched. The chain's CDR3 is CASSTQTGTYEQYF. CDR3 sequence (DNA): TGCGCCAGCAGCACACAGACAGGGACCTACGAGCAGTACTTC.

This clonotype was counted a few times. The chain employs TRBV14 and TRBJ1-2; tentatively, D is TRBD1 (6 bases). Trimming stripped 5 bases from V and 4 bases from J, with 14 bases between. The CDR3 runs 14 residues. The germline CDR1 and CDR2 sequences are SGHDN and FVKESK. The DNA for the CDR3 is TGTGCCAGCAGCGCCCGGGACATGGGCTATGGCTACACCTTC. This encodes CASSARDMGYGYTF.

This clonotype was counted between two and nine times. The rearrangement links TRBV6-5 to TRBJ1-1; no clear D gene. The CDR3 contains 17 residues. Germline V gives CDR1 MNHEY, CDR2 SVGAGI. The germline V and J ends were trimmed by 2 bases and 5 bases, with 21 bases remaining between them. For the CDR3, the DNA is TGTGCCAGCAGTTACGAGTTTTCCGGGGTCGATGAGACTGAAGCTTTCTTT. Translation: CASSYEFSGVDETEAFF.

The sample holds a few counts of this clonotype. The V call is TRBV12-3 or TRBV12-4, the J call TRBJ1-5; D possibly corresponds to TRBD1 (6 bases). Trimming took off 6 bases at V and 6 bases at J, with 18 bases between the two ends. This CDR3 has 15 amino acids. This CDR3 is CASRPEQGKSQPQHF. CDR3 sequence (DNA): TGTGCCAGCAGGCCTGAACAGGGAAAGTCTCAGCCCCAGCATTTT.

In this sample, this clonotype turned up a few times. The chain couples TRBV6-5 to TRBJ1-2; D is unclear. V lost 2 bases to trimming and J lost 8 bases, with 9 bases between them. CDR1 MNHEY and CDR2 SVGAGI come from the germline V gene. This CDR3 has 12 amino acids. The CDR3 sequence is CASSYGDGGYTF. CDR3 coding DNA: TGTGCCAGCAGTTACGGCGATGGCGGCTACACCTTC.

This clonotype was observed many times. V gene TRBV4-3 combines with J gene TRBJ1-4; 8 bases line up with TRBD1. This CDR3 spans 17 amino acids. V lost 0 bases to trimming and J lost 1 base; unmatched junction nucleotides: 4. Germline CDR1 reads LGHNA; CDR2 reads YSLEER. CDR3 in amino acids: CASSQDDRGITNEKLFF. The CDR3, as DNA: TGCGCCAGCAGCCAAGATGACAGGGGAATAACTAATGAAAAACTGTTTTTT.

This clonotype was found a few times. The rearrangement joins TRBV7-9 to TRBJ1-5, with D hard to call. This CDR3 spans 16 amino acids. V shed 0 bases and J shed 3 bases, with 12 bases lying between them. CDR1 SEHNR and CDR2 FQNEAQ come from the germline V gene (reference sequence). DNA of the CDR3: TGTGCCAGCAGCTTAGCATTATCAGGCGTCAATCAGCCCCAGCATTTT. Its translation is CASSLALSGVNQPQHF.

This clonotype was observed many times. This sequence joins TRBV6-5 and TRBJ2-7; 8 nucleotides line up with TRBD2. Trimming cost V 0 bases and J 1 base; bases outside gene matches: 2. The CDR3 extends over 15 amino acids. Germline V lookup: CDR1 MNHEY, CDR2 SVGAGI. In DNA, the CDR3 is TGTGCCAGCAGTTACTCTAGCGGGGTTTCCTACGAGCAGTACTTC. Amino acid sequence: CASSYSSGVSYEQYF.

The CDR3 here is CSSLHPQGSYEQYF. The CDR3 DNA reads as TGCAGTTCACTCCATCCCCAGGGGTCCTACGAGCAGTACTTC. The chain employs TRBV20-1 and TRBJ2-7, with D possibly being TRBD1 (6 bases). This CDR3 is built from 14 residues. CDR1 is DFQATT, CDR2 SNEGSKA, per germline (reference sequence). Trimming stripped 8 bases from V and 1 base from J, with 18 bases between.

The chain combines TRBV29-1 with TRBJ2-1; TRBD2 might be the D (5 bases). The CDR3 is made up of 13 amino acids. Germline V gene sequence: CDR1 SQVTM, CDR2 ANQGSEA. Trimming removed 3 bases from V and 10 bases from J, with 16 bases in between. The CDR3 region has the DNA TGCAGCGTTGACCCTAAAAATCCGGGAGAGCAGTTCTTC. Amino acid sequence: CSVDPKNPGEQFF.

This clonotype was observed a handful of times. J is TRBJ1-3 and V is TRBV12-3 or TRBV12-4; TRBD1 is a possible D gene (5 bases). The CDR3 spans 16 residues. V lost 3 bases and J 8 bases, leaving 20 bases between the germline ends. The CDR3 sequence is CASSFPRDRDRDTIYF. CDR3 nucleotides: TGTGCCAGCAGTTTCCCTCGGGACCGAGATCGAGACACCATATATTTT.

In this sample, this clonotype turned up a few times. The genes are TRBV5-1 and TRBJ1-1; D is uncertain. V was trimmed by 0 bases and J by 5 bases, leaving 11 bases between them. CDR1 SGHRS and CDR2 YFSETQ come from the germline V gene. The CDR3 consists of 14 residues. CDR3 coding DNA: TGCGCCAGCAGCTTGGAGACCTGGAGGACTGAAGCTTTCTTT. This translates into CASSLETWRTEAFF.